What follows are 5 T cell receptor beta chains derived from one specimen sequenced in a study of T cell responses to AZD1222 COVID-19 vaccine (dated by TCRdb to the early 2020s). The library was made by the immunoSEQ multiplex PCR assay. TCRdb limited this immuneACCESS table to in-frame rearrangements with V and J called. A share of clones is missing; checked studies link under half to unresolved V genes, and the rest is unexplained. The table for this sample lists about 120,000 clones; 85% to 90% of them were counted only once. Clones ranked in the top ten supply about 3% of the sample. The time point tag for this specimen amounts to: about 28 days (+/-7) after the second vaccine dose. This specimen was peripheral blood, taken 28 days after the second AZD1222 dose. The origin of the receptors is an adult who received the AZD1222 COVID-19 vaccine.

The chain employs TRBV28 and TRBJ1-1; D not resolved. The germline gives CDR1 MDHEN, CDR2 SYDVKM. V lost 4 bases and J 8 bases, leaving 5 bases between the germline ends. This CDR3 has 10 amino acids. CDR3 in DNA: TGTGCCAGCAGTTCAGTAGAAGCTTTCTTT. Its translation is CASSSVEAFF.

This sequence joins TRBV21-1 and TRBJ1-2; the table's D call TRBD1 went unverified against the DNA. TRBV21-1 is listed as a pseudogene. This CDR3 spans 14 amino acids. CDR3 nucleotide sequence: TGTGCCAGCAGCAGGGGACAGGGGAGAGATGGCTACACCTTC. Translated: CASSRGQGRDGYTF.

The rearrangement uses TRBV12-3 or TRBV12-4 and TRBJ1-5, with D uncertain. CDR3 length: 13 amino acids. The germline V and J ends were trimmed by 3 bases and 4 bases, with 7 bases remaining between them. The CDR3 loop reads CASSFRANQPQHF. CDR3 bases: TGTGCCAGCAGTTTTCGGGCAAATCAGCCCCAGCATTTT.

V usage is TRBV3-1 (or the pseudogene TRBV3-2) and J usage is TRBJ2-2; D is possibly TRBD1 (5 bases). Germline CDR1 is LGHDT and CDR2 is YNNKEL (reference sequence). V was shortened by 4 bases and J by 4 bases, with 13 bases between the two germline ends. This CDR3 region has 15 residues. CDR3 residues: CASSPSNRFTGELFF. CDR3 in DNA: TGTGCCAGCAGCCCGTCCAACAGGTTCACCGGGGAGCTGTTTTTT.

J is TRBJ2-7 and V is TRBV5-5; D ambiguous. Germline V gene sequence: CDR1 SGHKS, CDR2 YYEKEE (reference sequence). The CDR3 is made up of 12 amino acids. With 1 base removed from V and 6 bases from J, the gap between germline ends came to 8 bases. The CDR3 loop reads CASSLTRPEQYF. For the CDR3, the DNA is TGTGCCAGCAGCTTGACGCGGCCCGAGCAGTACTTC.